This T cell receptor beta chain was identified in a study of T cells in Graves' hyperthyroidism and ophthalmopathy. This clonotype was observed a handful of times. The investigators amplified TCR beta CDR3 regions from RNA transcripts. HTBI primers were employed in a first-round RT-PCR of the TCR CDR3. TCRdb called the multiplex PCR reads again in MiXCR, with one record for every CDR3 protein. The table records about 330,000 distinct CDR3 sequences, about an eighth of them present only once. This receptor was identified in a woman in her 40s with Graves' ophthalmopathy. The sequencing input was blood.

For the CDR3, the DNA is TGCGCCAGCAGCTCCCAGGAGGCAGGGAAGTATGGCTACACCTTC. Its protein is CASSSQEAGKYGYTF. The J gene is TRBJ1-2, the V gene TRBV5-1, with D perhaps TRBD1 (5 bases). CDR3 length: 15 residues. The germline gives CDR1 SGHRS, CDR2 YFSETQ. The V end lost 3 bases, the J end lost 5 bases, and 17 bases lay between the germline ends. Full variable domain (remainder filled in from reference TRBV5-1 and TRBJ1-2): KAGVTQTPRYLIKTRGQQVTLSCSPISGHRSVSWYQQTPGQGLQFLFEYFSETQRNKGNFPGRFSGRQFSNSRSEMNVSTLELGDSALYLCASSSQEAGKYGYTFGSGTRLTVV.